The rows below give T cell receptor beta chains drawn from one sample of a study of T cell responses to AZD1222 COVID-19 vaccine. The protocol was immunoSEQ multiplex PCR, while the TCRdb copy is restricted to in-frame clones and leaves out a portion. Of 110,000 to 150,000 clones in the sample, approximately 91% were seen once. This specimen consisted of peripheral blood, obtained 28 days after the second AZD1222 dose. The receptor set was obtained from an adult who received the AZD1222 COVID-19 vaccine. Both conserved end residues are part of each CDR3. D genes are given only for firm matches. The listing skips clone size in some rows; elsewhere it reads once, few, many or a size class.

>NA|TRBJ1-4|NA|TRBV6-1
TGTGCCAGCAGTGAAGACCCGGGGCCAAATGAAAAACTGTTTTTT
CASSEDPGPNEKLFF
>NA|TRBJ1-2|NA|TRBV2
TGTGCCAGCAGTGCCTTGGGTTCTACGGGAAAGGGTGGCTACACCTTC
CASSALGSTGKGGYTF
>TRBD2|TRBJ2-1|few|TRBV2
TGTGCCAGCAGGGGACTAGCGGGAGGCCGGAATGAGCAGTTCTTC
CASRGLAGGRNEQFF
>NA|TRBJ1-1|few|TRBV19
TGTGCCAGTAGTATACGACAGCGATACACTGAAGCTTTCTTT
CASSIRQRYTEAFF
>NA|TRBJ1-5|NA|TRBV20-1
TGCAGTGCTAGTTATAGCAATCAGCCCCAGCATTTT
CSASYSNQPQHF
>NA|TRBJ1-5|NA|TRBV2
TGTGCCAGCAGTGAGAACATTCAGCCCCAGCATTTT
CASSENIQPQHF
>TRBD1|TRBJ2-3|NA|TRBV19
TGTGCCACCAGAATGACAGGGACAGATACGCAGTATTTT
CATRMTGTDTQYF
>NA|TRBJ1-5|NA|TRBV25-1
TGTGCCAGCAGTGAATTCGGGGGCGGACAGCCCCAGCATTTT
CASSEFGGGQPQHF
>TRBD1|TRBJ2-2|NA|TRBV6-5
TGTGCCAGCAGAGACAGGGGAACCGGGGAGCTGTTTTTT
CASRDRGTGELFF
>NA|TRBJ2-3|NA|TRBV5-1
TGCGCCAGCAGCTTGAGTGGGGCTAGCACAGATACGCAGTATTTT
CASSLSGASTDTQYF
>TRBD2|TRBJ2-1|NA|TRBV5-4
TGTGCCAGCAGGCAAGCCGGGACTAGCGGGAGTGCTGGTGAGCAGTTCTTC
CASRQAGTSGSAGEQFF
>NA|TRBJ2-1|NA|TRBV6-1
TGTGCCAGCAGTGAAGTACGTAAGAACAATGAGCAGTTCTTC
CASSEVRKNNEQFF
>TRBD1|TRBJ2-1|NA|TRBV7-3
TGTGCCAGCAGCCGACAGGGGGGTGAGCAGTTCTTC
CASSRQGGEQFF
>NA|TRBJ2-1|NA|TRBV11-3
TGTGCCAGCAGCTTAGGGTGGGGCAATGAGCAGTTCTTC
CASSLGWGNEQFF
>NA|TRBJ1-5|once|TRBV15
TGTGCCACCAGCAGAGCAGATCCAAGCAATCAGCCCCAGCATTTT
CATSRADPSNQPQHF
>TRBD2|TRBJ2-7|NA|TRBV14
TGTGCCAGCAGCCGATATAGCGGGAGGGCCAACGAGCAGTACTTC
CASSRYSGRANEQYF
>TRBD1|TRBJ2-1|NA|TRBV3-1/TRBV3-2
TGTGCCAGCAGCGCTCGGGACAGGGCACCGAATGAGCAGTTCTTC
CASSARDRAPNEQFF
>NA|TRBJ1-6|once|TRBV5-6
TGTGCCAGCAGCTTTAGGTCCTATAATTCACCCCTCCACTTT
CASSFRSYNSPLHF
>NA|TRBJ2-3|NA|TRBV18
TGTGCCAGCTCACCTGACAGAACCCACACAGATACGCAGTATTTT
CASSPDRTHTDTQYF
>NA|TRBJ2-2|NA|TRBV14
TGTGCCAGCAGCCAAGATAGGGGATACACCGGGGAGCTGTTTTTT
CASSQDRGYTGELFF
>NA|TRBJ2-7|NA|TRBV9
TGTGCCAGCAGCGTAGAGGGACTGCCATCCTACGAGCAGTACTTC
CASSVEGLPSYEQYF
>TRBD1|TRBJ2-5|NA|TRBV5-1
TGCGCCAGCAGCTTGGCCGGGACAGATGGGACCCAGTACTTC
CASSLAGTDGTQYF
>NA|TRBJ2-7|once|TRBV7-8
TGTGCCAGCAGCTTGAGGGGCATCTCCTACGAGCAGTACTTC
CASSLRGISYEQYF
>NA|TRBJ1-1|NA|TRBV12-3/TRBV12-4
TGTGCCAGCGGGGGGGACACTGAAGCTTTCTTT
CASGGDTEAFF
>TRBD2|TRBJ2-5|NA|TRBV4-2
TGTGCCAGCAGCCTAAAAGGACTAGCGGAAGAGACCCAGTACTTC
CASSLKGLAEETQYF
>NA|TRBJ1-2|NA|TRBV21-1
TGTGCCAGCAGCACTCGGGACAGGAGAAACTATGGCTACACCTTC
CASSTRDRRNYGYTF